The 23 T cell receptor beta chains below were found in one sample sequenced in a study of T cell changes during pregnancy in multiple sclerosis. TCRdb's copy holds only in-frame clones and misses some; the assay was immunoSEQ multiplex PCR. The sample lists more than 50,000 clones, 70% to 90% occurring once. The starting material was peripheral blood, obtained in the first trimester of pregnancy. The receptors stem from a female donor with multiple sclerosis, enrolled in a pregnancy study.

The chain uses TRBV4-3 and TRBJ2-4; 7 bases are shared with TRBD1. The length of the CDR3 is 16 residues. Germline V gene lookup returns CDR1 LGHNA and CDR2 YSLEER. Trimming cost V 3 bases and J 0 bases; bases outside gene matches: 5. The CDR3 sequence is CASSHSDRLAKNIQYF. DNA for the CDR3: TGCGCCAGCAGCCACTCGGACAGGTTAGCCAAAAACATTCAGTACTTC.

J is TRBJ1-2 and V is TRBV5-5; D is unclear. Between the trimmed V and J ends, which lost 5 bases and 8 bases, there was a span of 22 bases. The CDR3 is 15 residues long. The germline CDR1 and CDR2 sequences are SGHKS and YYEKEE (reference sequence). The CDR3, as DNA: TGTGCCAGCAGGCCAACGGACGGGGAACCACGCGGCTACACCTTC. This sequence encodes CASRPTDGEPRGYTF.

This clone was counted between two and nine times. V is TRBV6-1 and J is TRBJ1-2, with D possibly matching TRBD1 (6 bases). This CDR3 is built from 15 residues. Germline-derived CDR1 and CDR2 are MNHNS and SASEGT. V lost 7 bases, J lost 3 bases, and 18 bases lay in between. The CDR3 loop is CASTLTGDPHYGYTF. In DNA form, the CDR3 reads TGTGCCAGCACCTTGACAGGTGATCCCCACTATGGCTACACCTTC.

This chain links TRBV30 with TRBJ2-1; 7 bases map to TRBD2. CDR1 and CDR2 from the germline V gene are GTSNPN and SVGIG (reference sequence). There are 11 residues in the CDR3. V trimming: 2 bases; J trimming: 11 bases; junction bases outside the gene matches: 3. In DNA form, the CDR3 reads TGTGCCTGGAGTCCCAGCGGGAAGCAGTTCTTC. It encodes CAWSPSGKQFF.

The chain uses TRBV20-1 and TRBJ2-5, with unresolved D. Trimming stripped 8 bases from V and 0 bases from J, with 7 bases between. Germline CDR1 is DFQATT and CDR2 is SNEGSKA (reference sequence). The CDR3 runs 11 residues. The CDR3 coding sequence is TGCAGTTTCGGGTACCAAGAGACCCAGTACTTC. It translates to CSFGYQETQYF.

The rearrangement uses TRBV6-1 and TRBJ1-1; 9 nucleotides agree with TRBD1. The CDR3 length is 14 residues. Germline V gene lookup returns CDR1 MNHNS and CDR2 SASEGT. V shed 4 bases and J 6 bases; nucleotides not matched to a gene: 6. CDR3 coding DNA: TGTGCCAGCAGTGGGGACAGGGATGGACCTGAAGCTTTCTTT. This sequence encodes CASSGDRDGPEAFF.

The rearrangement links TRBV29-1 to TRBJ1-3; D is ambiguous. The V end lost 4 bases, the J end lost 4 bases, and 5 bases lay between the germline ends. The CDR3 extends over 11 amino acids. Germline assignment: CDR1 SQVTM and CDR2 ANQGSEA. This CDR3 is CSVAPGNTIYF. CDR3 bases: TGCAGCGTTGCCCCGGGAAACACCATATATTTT.

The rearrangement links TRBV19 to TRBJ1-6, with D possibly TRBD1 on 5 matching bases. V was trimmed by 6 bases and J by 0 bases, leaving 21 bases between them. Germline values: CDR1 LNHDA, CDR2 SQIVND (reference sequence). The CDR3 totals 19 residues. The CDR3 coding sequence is TGTGCCAGTAGCACGGGACTCCAAAGGGCCAACTCCTATAATTCACCCCTCCACTTT. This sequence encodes CASSTGLQRANSYNSPLHF. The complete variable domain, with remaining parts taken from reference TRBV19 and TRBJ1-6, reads DGGITQSPKYLFRKEGQNVTLSCEQNLNHDAMYWYRQDPGQGLRLIYYSQIVNDFQKGDIAEGYSVSREKKESFPLTVTSAQKNPTAFYLCASSTGLQRANSYNSPLHFGNGTRLTVT.

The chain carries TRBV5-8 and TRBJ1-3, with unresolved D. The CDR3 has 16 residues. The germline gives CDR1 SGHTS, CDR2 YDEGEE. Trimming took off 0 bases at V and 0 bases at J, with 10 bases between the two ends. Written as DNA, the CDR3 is TGTGCCAGCAGCTTGGTACCCAATAGCTCTGGAAACACCATATATTTT. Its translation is CASSLVPNSSGNTIYF.

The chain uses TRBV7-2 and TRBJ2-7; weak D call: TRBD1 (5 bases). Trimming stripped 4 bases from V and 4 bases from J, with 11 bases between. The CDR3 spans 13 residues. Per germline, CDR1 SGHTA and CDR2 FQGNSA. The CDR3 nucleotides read TGTGCCAGCAGCTCAGGACACCTATACGAGCAGTACTTC. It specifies CASSSGHLYEQYF.

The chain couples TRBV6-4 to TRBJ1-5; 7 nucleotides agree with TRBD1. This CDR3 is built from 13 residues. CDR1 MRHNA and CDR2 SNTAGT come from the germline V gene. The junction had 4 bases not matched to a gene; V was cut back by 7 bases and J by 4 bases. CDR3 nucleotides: TGTGCCAGCAAAGAACAGGGGAATCAGCCCCAGCATTTT. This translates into CASKEQGNQPQHF.

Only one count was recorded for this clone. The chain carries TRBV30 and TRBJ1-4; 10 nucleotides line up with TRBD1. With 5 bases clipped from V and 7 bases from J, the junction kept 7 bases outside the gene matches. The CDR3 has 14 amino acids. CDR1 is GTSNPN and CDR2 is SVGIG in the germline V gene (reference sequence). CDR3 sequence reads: CAWGLGTGAEKLFF. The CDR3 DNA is TGTGCCTGGGGTCTTGGGACAGGGGCTGAAAAACTGTTTTTT.

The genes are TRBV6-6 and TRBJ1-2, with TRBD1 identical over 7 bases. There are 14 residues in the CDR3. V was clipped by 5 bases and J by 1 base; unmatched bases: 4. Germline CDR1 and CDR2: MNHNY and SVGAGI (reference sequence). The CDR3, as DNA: TGTGCCAGCAGTCAGACAGGGTTTAACTATGGCTACACCTTC. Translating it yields CASSQTGFNYGYTF.

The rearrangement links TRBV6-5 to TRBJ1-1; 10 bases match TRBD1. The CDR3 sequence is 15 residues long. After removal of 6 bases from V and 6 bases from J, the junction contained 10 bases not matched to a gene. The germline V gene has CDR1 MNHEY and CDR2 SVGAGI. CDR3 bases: TGTGCCAGCAGCCAAGACAGGGGGCGAACCGCTGAAGCTTTCTTT. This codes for CASSQDRGRTAEAFF.

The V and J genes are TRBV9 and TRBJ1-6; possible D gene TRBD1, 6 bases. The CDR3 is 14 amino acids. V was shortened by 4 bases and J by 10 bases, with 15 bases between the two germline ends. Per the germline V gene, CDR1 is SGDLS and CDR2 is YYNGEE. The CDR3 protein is CASSSRGQDSPLHF. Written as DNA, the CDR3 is TGTGCCAGCAGCTCCAGGGGTCAGGACTCACCCCTCCACTTT. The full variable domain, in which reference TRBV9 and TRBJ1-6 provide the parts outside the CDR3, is DSGVTQTPKHLITATGQRVTLRCSPRSGDLSVYWYQQSLDQGLQFLIQYYNGEERAKGNILERFSAQQFPDLHSELNLSSLELGDSALYFCASSSRGQDSPLHFGNGTRLTVT.

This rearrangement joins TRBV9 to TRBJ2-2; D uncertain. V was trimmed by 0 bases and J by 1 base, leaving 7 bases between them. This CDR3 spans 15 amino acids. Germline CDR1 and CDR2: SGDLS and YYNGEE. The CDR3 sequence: CASSVGQENTGELFF. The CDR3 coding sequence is TGTGCCAGCAGCGTAGGGCAGGAGAACACCGGGGAGCTGTTTTTT. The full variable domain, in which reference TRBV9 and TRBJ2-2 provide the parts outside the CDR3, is DSGVTQTPKHLITATGQRVTLRCSPRSGDLSVYWYQQSLDQGLQFLIQYYNGEERAKGNILERFSAQQFPDLHSELNLSSLELGDSALYFCASSVGQENTGELFFGEGSRLTVL.

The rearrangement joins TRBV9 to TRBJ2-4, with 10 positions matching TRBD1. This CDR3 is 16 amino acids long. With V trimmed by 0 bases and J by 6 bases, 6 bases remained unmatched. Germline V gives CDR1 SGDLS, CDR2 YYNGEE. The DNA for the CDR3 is TGTGCCAGCAGCGTAGACGTGACAGGGGGCATAAACATTCAGTACTTC. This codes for CASSVDVTGGINIQYF.

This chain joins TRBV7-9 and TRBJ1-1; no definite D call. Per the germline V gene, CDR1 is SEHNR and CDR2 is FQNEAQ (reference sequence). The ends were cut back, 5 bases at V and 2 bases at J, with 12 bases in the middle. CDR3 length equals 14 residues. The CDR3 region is CASSLARKNTEAFF. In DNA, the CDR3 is TGTGCCAGCAGCCTGGCCAGGAAAAACACTGAAGCTTTCTTT.

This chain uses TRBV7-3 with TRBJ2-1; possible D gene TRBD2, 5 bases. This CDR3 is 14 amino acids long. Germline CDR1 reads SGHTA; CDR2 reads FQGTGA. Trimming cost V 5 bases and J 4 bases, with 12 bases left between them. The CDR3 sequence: CASSPDRDYNEQFF. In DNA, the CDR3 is TGTGCCAGCAGCCCGGACCGGGATTACAATGAGCAGTTCTTC.

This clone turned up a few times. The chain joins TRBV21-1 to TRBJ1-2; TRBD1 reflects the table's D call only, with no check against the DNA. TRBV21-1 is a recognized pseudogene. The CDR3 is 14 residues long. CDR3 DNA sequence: TGTGCCAGCAGCAACCGCCACCTACAGGGGGGCTACACCTTC. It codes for CASSNRHLQGGYTF.

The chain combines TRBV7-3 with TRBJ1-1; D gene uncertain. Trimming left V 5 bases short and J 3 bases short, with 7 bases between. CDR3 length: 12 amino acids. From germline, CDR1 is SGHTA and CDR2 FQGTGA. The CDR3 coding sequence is TGTGCCAGCAGCACGGGAGACACTGAAGCTTTCTTT. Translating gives CASSTGDTEAFF.

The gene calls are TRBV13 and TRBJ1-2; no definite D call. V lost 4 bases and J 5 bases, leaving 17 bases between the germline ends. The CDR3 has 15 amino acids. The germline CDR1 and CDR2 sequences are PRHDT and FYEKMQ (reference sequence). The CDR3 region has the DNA TGTGCCAGCAGCTCCTTGTACCGAGGGCCGTATGGCTACACCTTC. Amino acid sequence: CASSSLYRGPYGYTF.

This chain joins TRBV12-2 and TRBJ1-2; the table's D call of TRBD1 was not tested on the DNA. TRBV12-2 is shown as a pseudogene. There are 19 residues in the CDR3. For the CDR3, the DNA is TGTGCAAGTCGCTTAGTCTATCAAACGACAGAAAAAGCTAACTATGGCTACACCTTC. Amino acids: CASRLVYQTTEKANYGYTF.